This is a list of T cell receptor beta chains from one sample in a study of spatial heterogeneity in lung cancer. In TCRdb, the 5' RACE reads were re-called with MiXCR into one record per CDR3 protein. Of about 45,000 distinct CDR3 sequences in the sample, about 6.7% were seen once. Sequencing used PBMCs, obtained at surgery. Receptor source: a female donor with early-stage non-small cell lung cancer. Each CDR3 is given with its conserved first and last residue. The D gene is left open where the match is weak. Clone size is stated in some rows and not others, as once, few, many or a class when expanded.

>TRBV28|-|16|-|TRBJ2-2
TGTGCCAGCAGCATAGAGGGGAGGGGGAATCCCGGGGAGCTGTTTTTT
CASSIEGRGNPGELFF
>TRBV2|-|12|-|TRBJ2-3
TGTGCCAGCAGGCAGTACACAGATACGCAGTATTTT
CASRQYTDTQYF
>TRBV5-1|many|16|-|TRBJ2-3
TGCGCCAGCAGCTTGGAAGGGGCCCTTAGCACAGATACGCAGTATTTT
CASSLEGALSTDTQYF
>TRBV18|few|15|TRBD1|TRBJ2-3
TGTGCCAGCTCCCGACAGGGCCAAATCACAGATACGCAGTATTTT
CASSRQGQITDTQYF
>TRBV28|many|13|-|TRBJ2-7
TGTGCCAGCAGTTTACCAGGGACCTACGAGCAGTACTTC
CASSLPGTYEQYF
>TRBV6-1|-|13|-|TRBJ2-3
TGTGCATTATCCCAGTCTAACACAGATACGCAGTATTTT
CALSQSNTDTQYF
>TRBV19|few|15|-|TRBJ2-5
TGTGCCAGTAGTATAGACGCAACAGGGATGAAGACCCAGTACTTC
CASSIDATGMKTQYF
>TRBV5-1|few|16|-|TRBJ2-3
TGCGCCAGCAGCTCCGGCGGGACAGTCATCCAAGATACGCAGTATTTT
CASSSGGTVIQDTQYF
>TRBV9|many|17|-|TRBJ2-2
TGTGCCAGCAGCGTTATCCGGGGGTCATTGAACACCGGGGAGCTGTTTTTT
CASSVIRGSLNTGELFF
>TRBV20-1|few|14|-|TRBJ2-3
TGCAGTGCTAGGGACATCTCTAGCACAGATACGCAGTATTTT
CSARDISSTDTQYF
>TRBV6-5|few|15|-|TRBJ1-1
TGTGCCAGCAGTTACTCAGGGTCGGGGAACACTGAAGCTTTCTTT
CASSYSGSGNTEAFF
>TRBV5-5|-|15|-|TRBJ1-6
TGTGCCAGCATCCCACGTTGGTTGGGTAATTCACCCCTCCACTTT
CASIPRWLGNSPLHF
>TRBV5-5|many|15|-|TRBJ2-5
TGTGCCAGCAGCTTAGTGGGGGACCCCACAGAGACCCAGTACTTC
CASSLVGDPTETQYF
>TRBV5-1|-|14|-|TRBJ1-1
TGCGCCAGCAGCTTGGAGGGCAGGGGCGCCTCCTCTTTCTTT
CASSLEGRGASSFF
>TRBV7-3|-|11|-|TRBJ2-5
TGTGCCACCGGGTCCCCAGAGACCCAGTACTTC
CATGSPETQYF
>TRBV4-3|few|13|-|TRBJ2-7
TGCGCCAGCAGCCCTGGGGGGCGATACGAGCAGTACTTC
CASSPGGRYEQYF
>TRBV7-2|many|16|-|TRBJ1-1
TGTGCCAGCAGCTTAGAGGGCAGGGCTACGCTTACTGAAGCTTTCTTT
CASSLEGRATLTEAFF
>TRBV10-3|many|19|TRBD2|TRBJ2-1
TGTGCCATCAGTGATATGGGAGCTAGCGGGGTAACCTCCTACAATGAGCAGTTCTTC
CAISDMGASGVTSYNEQFF
>TRBV29-1|many|12|-|TRBJ2-7
TGCAGCGTTGAATACAGGACGTACGAGCAGTACTTC
CSVEYRTYEQYF
>TRBV6-6|few|14|-|TRBJ2-5
TGTGCCAGCAGGGATATCAGGGCCCTTGGGTCCCAGTACTTC
CASRDIRALGSQYF
>TRBV7-2|many|13|-|TRBJ1-2
TGTGCCAGCACCGCGATCCCTAACTATGGCTACACCTTC
CASTAIPNYGYTF
>TRBV4-3|many|17|TRBD1|TRBJ2-6
TGCGCCAGCAGCCGCGGGACAGGGGACTCTGGGGCCAACGTCCTGACTTTC
CASSRGTGDSGANVLTF
>TRBV11-2|many|16|TRBD2|TRBJ2-3
TGTGCCAGCATCTTTACGGGAGGACTCAGCACAGATACGCAGTATTTT
CASIFTGGLSTDTQYF
>TRBV7-9|-|16|-|TRBJ2-1
TGTGCCAGCAGCTGGACCATTCGAGGGGATTACAATGAGCAGTTCTTC
CASSWTIRGDYNEQFF
>TRBV2|many|16|-|TRBJ2-7
TGTGCCAGCAGTGAAGCGGCTACTGTACAGGGCTACGAGCAGTACTTC
CASSEAATVQGYEQYF
>TRBV6-6|many|14|-|TRBJ2-5
TGTGCCAGCAGTTACTCGGCCCTCCTACGAACCCAGTACTTC
CASSYSALLRTQYF
>TRBV21-1|many|17|-|TRBJ2-6
TGTGCCAGCAGTTCCGGGACCGTACCCTCTGGGGCCAACGTCCTGACTTTC
CASSSGTVPSGANVLTF
>TRBV15|-|14|TRBD1|TRBJ1-1
TGTGCCACCAGCAGAGGGGGACAGGCCCTTGAAGCTTTCTTT
CATSRGGQALEAFF
>TRBV5-1|-|15|TRBD1|TRBJ1-5
TGCGCCAGCAGCTTGGGGACAGGGGATCATCAGCCCCAGCATTTT
CASSLGTGDHQPQHF
>TRBV24-1|few|14|TRBD2|TRBJ2-1
TGTGCCACCAGTGATAGGACTAGGGGCAATGAGCAGTTCTTC
CATSDRTRGNEQFF
>TRBV24-1|few|14|TRBD1|TRBJ2-2
TGTGCCACCACTGGGACAGTGAACACCGGGGAGCTGTTTTTT
CATTGTVNTGELFF
>TRBV11-2|few|16|TRBD2|TRBJ2-1
TGTGCCAGCAGCACGCTAGCGGCGAGCTCCTACAATGAGCAGTTCTTC
CASSTLAASSYNEQFF
>TRBV19|-|15|-|TRBJ1-2
TGTGCCAGTAGTCCCCACAGAGCCCCTCAATCCGGCTACACCTTC
CASSPHRAPQSGYTF
>TRBV7-2|many|16|-|TRBJ2-3
TGTGCCAGCAGTTCCTATCGATCAAGGAACACAGATACGCAGTATTTT
CASSSYRSRNTDTQYF
>TRBV7-9|many|13|-|TRBJ2-1
TGTGCCAGCAGCATCTCGACTGGGAATGAGCAGTTCTTC
CASSISTGNEQFF
>TRBV9|few|15|-|TRBJ1-3
TGTGCCAGCAGCGTAAGGTCCGGGGATGGAAACACCATATATTTT
CASSVRSGDGNTIYF
>TRBV6-1|-|16|TRBD1|TRBJ1-2
TGTGCCAGCAGTAAAGCGACAGGGACGGCGATCTATGGCTACACCTTC
CASSKATGTAIYGYTF
>TRBV5-4|-|16|TRBD2|TRBJ2-5
TGTGCCAGCAGCTTGGGGGCTAGCGGGGGGCAAGAGACCCAGTACTTC
CASSLGASGGQETQYF
>TRBV20-1|many|14|TRBD1|TRBJ2-7
TGCAGTGCTAGAGCCGGGACAGGGGCTAACGAGCAGTACTTC
CSARAGTGANEQYF
>TRBV29-1|many|11|-|TRBJ1-1
TGCAGCGTTCGGCGAGAGTCGGAAGCTTTCTTT
CSVRRESEAFF
>TRBV9|many|15|TRBD2|TRBJ2-2
TGTGCCAGCAGCGTCGAGACGGGGGGCACCGGGGAGCTGTTTTTT
CASSVETGGTGELFF
>TRBV5-4|many|14|TRBD1|TRBJ1-2
TGTGCCAGCAGCGTCGGACAGGACAACTATGGCTACACCTTC
CASSVGQDNYGYTF
>TRBV2|many|13|-|TRBJ2-5
TGTGCCAGCAGTGAAGTCCGTACCGGGACCCAGTACTTC
CASSEVRTGTQYF
>TRBV5-1|many|15|-|TRBJ2-3
TGCGCCAGCAGCTCGCAGTCCCAGGCCTCCACGACGCAGTATTTT
CASSSQSQASTTQYF
>TRBV29-1|many|13|-|TRBJ2-2
TGCAGCGCGGGCGGGTCGAACACCGGGGAGCTGTTTTTT
CSAGGSNTGELFF
>TRBV6-5|many|14|-|TRBJ1-2
TGTGCCAGCAGTTACTCCCCCACCAACTATGGCTACACCTTC
CASSYSPTNYGYTF
>TRBV2|many|13|TRBD1|TRBJ2-7
TGTGCCAGCAGACCCAGGGGGCTGGGCGAGCAGTACTTC
CASRPRGLGEQYF
>TRBV18|few|14|-|TRBJ2-4
TGTGCCAGCTCACCCAGAAGTAAAAAAAACATTCAGTACTTC
CASSPRSKKNIQYF
>TRBV7-6|few|12|-|TRBJ2-1
TGTGCCAGCAGCCAGACGGGGTATGAGCAGTTCTTC
CASSQTGYEQFF
>TRBV3-1|-|13|-|TRBJ1-6
TGTGCCAGCAGCCAGACAGATAATTCACCCCTCCACTTT
CASSQTDNSPLHF
>TRBV18|-|15|TRBD1|TRBJ1-5
TGTGCCAGCTCACCGTGGGACAGGGGTAATCAGCCCCAGCATTTT
CASSPWDRGNQPQHF
>TRBV12-5|-|14|-|TRBJ2-3
TGTGCTAGTGGTAGGGACTCACACACAGATACGCAGTATTTT
CASGRDSHTDTQYF
>TRBV10-3|many|14|-|TRBJ2-1
TGTGCCATCAACGAACGGACGGAGTCGAATGAGCAGTTCTTC
CAINERTESNEQFF
>TRBV2|many|16|-|TRBJ1-6
TGTGCCAGCAGTGCGGCAGGGGCGGCCCATAATTCACCCCTCCACTTT
CASSAAGAAHNSPLHF
>TRBV28|few|16|-|TRBJ2-2
TGTGCCAGCAGTTCTCGGCGGCACAGCGATTACGGGGAGCTGTTTTTT
CASSSRRHSDYGELFF
>TRBV24-1|few|14|TRBD1|TRBJ1-3
TGTGCCACCGGTGACAGGGTTGAAGGAAACACCATATATTTT
CATGDRVEGNTIYF
>TRBV20-1|many|16|-|TRBJ1-6
TGCAGTGCTAGAGATGCCGCCAGGGAAACCGATTCACCCCTCCACTTT
CSARDAARETDSPLHF
>TRBV9|-|15|TRBD1|TRBJ1-4
TGTGCCAGCAGCGAACACGACAGGGGGACCGAAAAACTGTTTTTT
CASSEHDRGTEKLFF
>TRBV15|many|16|TRBD1|TRBJ2-7
TGTGCCACCAGCAGAGACCCTCCCAGGGGGCTGGACGAGCAGTACTTC
CATSRDPPRGLDEQYF